There are a few counts of the clone carrying this TCR beta chain. The target antigen is unknown. The data are from a study of cytomegalovirus exposure and HLA in healthy donors. Amplification used 60 Vbeta primers and 13 Jbeta primers. Sequenced by immunoSEQ multiplex PCR; TCRdb stores in-frame clones only, minus some. The profile covers some 130,000 clones, with about four fifths appearing a single time and around 5% taken by the ten largest. Findings of the study overall: Earlier findings revealed that most TCR beta V segments proved productive either about 87% or about 30% of the time. Per published accounts, TCR beta sequences correctly predicted the HLA-A and HLA-B alleles of most subjects. Cytomegalovirus association was listed for under 200 TCR beta chains. Across HLA loci, a later analysis found differing TCR association rates, with DRB1 most and HLA-C fewest.

The CDR3 loop spans 14 amino acids. Germline CDR1 SQVTM, CDR2 ANQGSEA. V lost 6 bases, J lost 3 bases, and 5 bases stayed unmatched. Input material: PBMCs. The receptor comes from a man aged 30 to 45 in good health. The rearrangement links TRBV29-1 to TRBJ2-7, with 13 nucleotides matching TRBD2. The DNA of the CDR3 is TGCAGCGTGACTAGCGGGAGGTCGGACTACGAGCAGTACTTC. Its translation: CSVTSGRSDYEQYF.